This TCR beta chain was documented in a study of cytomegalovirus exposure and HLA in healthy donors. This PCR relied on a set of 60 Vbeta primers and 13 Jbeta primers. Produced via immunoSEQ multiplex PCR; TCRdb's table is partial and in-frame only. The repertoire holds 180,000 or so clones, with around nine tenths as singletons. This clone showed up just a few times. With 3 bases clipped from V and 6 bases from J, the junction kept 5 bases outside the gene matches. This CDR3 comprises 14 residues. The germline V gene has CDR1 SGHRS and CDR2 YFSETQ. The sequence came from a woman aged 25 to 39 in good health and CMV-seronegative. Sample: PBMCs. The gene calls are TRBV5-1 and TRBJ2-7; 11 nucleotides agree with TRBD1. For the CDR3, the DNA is TGCGCCAGCAGCTACGGGACAGGGGGAGTCGAGCAGTACTTC. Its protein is CASSYGTGGVEQYF.